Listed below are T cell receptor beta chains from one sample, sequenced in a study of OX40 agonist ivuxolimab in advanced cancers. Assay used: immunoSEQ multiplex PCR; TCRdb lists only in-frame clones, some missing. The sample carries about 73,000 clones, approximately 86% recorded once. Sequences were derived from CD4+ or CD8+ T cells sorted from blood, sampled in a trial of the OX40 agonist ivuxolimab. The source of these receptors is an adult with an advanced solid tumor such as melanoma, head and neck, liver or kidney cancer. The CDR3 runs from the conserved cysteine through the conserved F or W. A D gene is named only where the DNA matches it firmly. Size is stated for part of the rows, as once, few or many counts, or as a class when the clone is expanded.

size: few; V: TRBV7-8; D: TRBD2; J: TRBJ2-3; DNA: TGTGCCAGCAGCTTGCGGACTAGCGGGGGGGTAGGCACAGATACGCAGTATTTT; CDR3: CASSLRTSGGVGTDTQYF
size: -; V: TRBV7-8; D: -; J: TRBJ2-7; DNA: TGTGCCAGCAGCTTTAATCCAGGCAGTCCCTACGAGCAGTACTTC; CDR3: CASSFNPGSPYEQYF
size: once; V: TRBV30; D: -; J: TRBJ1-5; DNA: TGTGCCTGGAGTGGGTCGGGAAATGGACAGCCCCAGCATTTT; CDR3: CAWSGSGNGQPQHF
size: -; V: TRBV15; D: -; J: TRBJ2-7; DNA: TGTGCCACCAGCAGCGGACTAAGCCAGGGGTACGAGCAGTACTTC; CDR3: CATSSGLSQGYEQYF
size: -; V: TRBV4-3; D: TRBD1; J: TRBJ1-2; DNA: TGCGCCAGCAGCCCACCGGGACAGGGCACGGCTGGCTACACCTTC; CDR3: CASSPPGQGTAGYTF
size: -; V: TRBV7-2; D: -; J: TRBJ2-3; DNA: TGTGCCAGCAGCTTAGGGGGGGGCCCAGATACGCAGTATTTT; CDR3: CASSLGGGPDTQYF
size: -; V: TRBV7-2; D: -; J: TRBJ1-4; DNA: TGTGCCAGCAGTCTCACAGGGTCTCCTAATGAAAAACTGTTTTTT; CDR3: CASSLTGSPNEKLFF
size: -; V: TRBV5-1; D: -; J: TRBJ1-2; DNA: TGCGCCAGCAGCTTCCAAGGGGGGATACTTGGCTACACCTTC; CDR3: CASSFQGGILGYTF
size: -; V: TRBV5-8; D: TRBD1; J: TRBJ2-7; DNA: TGTGCCAGCTTCCTAATGGGGGGGACAGGGAGGCACGAGCAGTACTTC; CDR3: CASFLMGGTGRHEQYF
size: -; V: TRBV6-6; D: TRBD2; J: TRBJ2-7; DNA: TGTGCCAGCAGTTACTCTGGCGGGGGTGGGTCCTACGAGCAGTACTTC; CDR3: CASSYSGGGGSYEQYF
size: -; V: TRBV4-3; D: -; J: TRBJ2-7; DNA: TGCGCCAGCAGCCAAGACCCAGGGAGATTCTACGAGCAGTACTTC; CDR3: CASSQDPGRFYEQYF
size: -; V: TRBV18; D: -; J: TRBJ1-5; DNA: TGTGCCAGCTCTCCTCAAGCACCGGCCTCCTCTAGCAATCAGCCCCAGCATTTT; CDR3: CASSPQAPASSSNQPQHF
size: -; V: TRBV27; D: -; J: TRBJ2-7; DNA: TGTGCCAGCAGCCCCTTGGATGGGCCCCTCTACGAGCAGTACTTC; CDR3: CASSPLDGPLYEQYF
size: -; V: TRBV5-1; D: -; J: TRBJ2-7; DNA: TGCGCCAGCAGCTTGGTTCCCGTGAGCTCCTACGAGCAGTACTTC; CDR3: CASSLVPVSSYEQYF
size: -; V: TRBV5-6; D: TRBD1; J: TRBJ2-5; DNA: TGTGCCAGCAGCATACGGACAGGGTGGAACCAAGAGACCCAGTACTTC; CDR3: CASSIRTGWNQETQYF
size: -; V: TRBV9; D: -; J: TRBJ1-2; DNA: TGTGCCAGCAGCGTAGCCGGCACTAACTATGGCTACACCTTC; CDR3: CASSVAGTNYGYTF
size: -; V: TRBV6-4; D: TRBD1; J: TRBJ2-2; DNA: TGTGCCAGCAGTTCACAGGGGGCAGACACCGGGGAGCTGTTTTTT; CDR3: CASSSQGADTGELFF
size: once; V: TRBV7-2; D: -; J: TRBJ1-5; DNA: TGTGCCAGCAGCTTTGTAGGGGCAAATCAGCCCCAGCATTTT; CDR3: CASSFVGANQPQHF
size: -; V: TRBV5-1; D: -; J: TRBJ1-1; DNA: TGCGCCAGCAGCTTGGTTAGAGGAGGGATGAACACTGAAGCTTTCTTT; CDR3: CASSLVRGGMNTEAFF
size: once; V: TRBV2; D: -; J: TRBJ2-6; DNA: TGTGCCAGCAGTCGGGGGCCTGGGGCCAACGTCCTGACTTTC; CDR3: CASSRGPGANVLTF
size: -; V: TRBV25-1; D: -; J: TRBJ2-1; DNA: TGTGCCAGCAGTGGTAGGGGGACGGTATACAATGAGCAGTTCTTC; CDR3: CASSGRGTVYNEQFF
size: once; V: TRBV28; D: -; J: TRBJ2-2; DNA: TGTGCCAGCATTGGTGGGGGGCAGCGCACCGGGGAGCTGTTTTTT; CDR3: CASIGGGQRTGELFF
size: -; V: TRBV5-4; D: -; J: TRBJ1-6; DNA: TGTGCCAGCAGACGGGGAAATTCACCCCTCCACTTT; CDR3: CASRRGNSPLHF
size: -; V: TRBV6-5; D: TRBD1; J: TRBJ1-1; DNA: TGTGCCAGCAGGGGCCGGGACAGGGTAACTGAAGCTTTCTTT; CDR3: CASRGRDRVTEAFF
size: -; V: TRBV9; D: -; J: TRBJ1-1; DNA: TGTGCCAGCAGCGTAGCTACGTTGTCTGGAGCTTTCTTT; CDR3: CASSVATLSGAFF
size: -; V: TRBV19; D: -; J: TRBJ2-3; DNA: TGTGCCACCTTCCTTAGCACAGATACGCAGTATTTT; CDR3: CATFLSTDTQYF
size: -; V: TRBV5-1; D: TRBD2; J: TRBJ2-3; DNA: TGCGCCAGCAGCTCGTTAGCGGGAACGAAAACAGATACGCAGTATTTT; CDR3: CASSSLAGTKTDTQYF
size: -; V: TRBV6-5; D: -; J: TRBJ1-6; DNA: TGTGCCAGCAGTGGGTATAATTCACCCCTCCACTTT; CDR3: CASSGYNSPLHF
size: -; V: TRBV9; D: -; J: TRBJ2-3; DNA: TGTGCCAGCAGCGTAGAGAACTCCCACACAGATACGCAGTATTTT; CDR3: CASSVENSHTDTQYF
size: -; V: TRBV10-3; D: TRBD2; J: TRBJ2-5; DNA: TGTGCCATCAGTGAGTCCGGGAGGGACCAGTACTTC; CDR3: CAISESGRDQYF
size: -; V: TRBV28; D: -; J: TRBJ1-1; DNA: TGTGCCAGCAGTTTGATGGGCACTGAAGCTTTCTTT; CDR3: CASSLMGTEAFF
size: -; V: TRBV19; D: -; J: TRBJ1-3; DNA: TGTGCCAGTAGCAGACAATTCTCTGGAAACACCATATATTTT; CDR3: CASSRQFSGNTIYF
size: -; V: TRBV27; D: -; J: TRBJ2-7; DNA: TGTGCCAGCAGGCCTGGACAGAGCGGCTACGAGCAGTACTTC; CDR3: CASRPGQSGYEQYF
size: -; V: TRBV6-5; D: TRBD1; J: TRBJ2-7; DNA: TGTGCCAGCAGATATGGGACAGGGAAGGCCTACGAGCAGTACTTC; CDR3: CASRYGTGKAYEQYF
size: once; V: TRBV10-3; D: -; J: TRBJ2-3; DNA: TGTGCCATCAGTGAGCAATACACAGATACGCAGTATTTT; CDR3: CAISEQYTDTQYF
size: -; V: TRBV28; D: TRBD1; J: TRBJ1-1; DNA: TGTGCCAGCAGTGGGACAGAATTGGTGGCTGAAGCTTTCTTT; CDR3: CASSGTELVAEAFF
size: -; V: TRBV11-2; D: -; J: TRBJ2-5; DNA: TGTGCCAGCAGCTTAGGGGTGACCCAGTACTTC; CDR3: CASSLGVTQYF
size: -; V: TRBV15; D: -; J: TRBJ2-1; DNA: TGTGCCACCAGCAGAGATCTAGCGCCCTCCTCCTACAATGAGCAGTTCTTC; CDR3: CATSRDLAPSSYNEQFF
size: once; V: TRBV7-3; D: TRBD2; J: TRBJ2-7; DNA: TGTGCCAGCAGCCCGGGACTAGCACGCGAGCAGTACTTC; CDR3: CASSPGLAREQYF
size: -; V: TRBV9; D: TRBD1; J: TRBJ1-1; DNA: TGTGCCAGCAGCCCTGGGACAGGTCGCACTGAAGCTTTCTTT; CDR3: CASSPGTGRTEAFF
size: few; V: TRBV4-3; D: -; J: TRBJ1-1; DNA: TGCGCCAGCAGCCAGCTTGGCTTTGAAGCTTTCTTT; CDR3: CASSQLGFEAFF
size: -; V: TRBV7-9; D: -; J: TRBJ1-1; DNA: TGTGCCAGCAGCTTTAGTGGGGTAAACACTGAAGCTTTCTTT; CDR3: CASSFSGVNTEAFF
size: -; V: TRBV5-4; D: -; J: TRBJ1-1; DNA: TGTGCCAGCAGCTTGGTAGGGGTGAACACTGAAGCTTTCTTT; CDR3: CASSLVGVNTEAFF
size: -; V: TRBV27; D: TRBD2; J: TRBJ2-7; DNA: TGTGCCAGCGCGGGGTCGGACTGGACTAGCGGGAGGTCGCCCTTAGTAGTGCAGTACTTC; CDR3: CASAGSDWTSGRSPLVVQYF
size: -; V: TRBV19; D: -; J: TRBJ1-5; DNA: TGTGCCAGTAGTTCAGACAGTAGCAATCAGCCCCAGCATTTT; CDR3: CASSSDSSNQPQHF
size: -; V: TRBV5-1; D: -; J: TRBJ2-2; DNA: TGCGCCAGCAGCTTGGATCACACCGGGGAGCTGTTTTTT; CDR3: CASSLDHTGELFF
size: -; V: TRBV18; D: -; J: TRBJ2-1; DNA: TGTGCCAGCTCACCGGACTCTATCAATGAGCAGTTCTTC; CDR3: CASSPDSINEQFF
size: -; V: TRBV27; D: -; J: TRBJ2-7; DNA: TGTGCCAGCAGTTCCGAGGGGCCGACCTACGAGCAGTACTTC; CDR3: CASSSEGPTYEQYF
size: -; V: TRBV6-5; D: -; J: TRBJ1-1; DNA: TGTGCCAGCAGTTTCCCGGGGCTAGGGGGCACTGAAGCTTTCTTT; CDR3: CASSFPGLGGTEAFF
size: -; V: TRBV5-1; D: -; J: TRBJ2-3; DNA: TGCGCCAGCAGCCAAACCTCCCGACAGGGCACAGATACGCAGTATTTT; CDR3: CASSQTSRQGTDTQYF
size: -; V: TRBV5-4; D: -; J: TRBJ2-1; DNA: TGTGCCAGCAGCCCCTCCCAGGGGACAAACTACAATGAGCAGTTCTTC; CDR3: CASSPSQGTNYNEQFF
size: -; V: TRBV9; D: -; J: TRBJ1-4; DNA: TGTGCCAGCAGCGTAGCGGCCGGGGCTATGGGTGAAAAACTGTTTTTT; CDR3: CASSVAAGAMGEKLFF
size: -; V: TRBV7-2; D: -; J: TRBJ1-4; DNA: TGTGCCAGCAGCTCCCAGACAGGCGGGGGGACAAAACTGTTTTTT; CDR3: CASSSQTGGGTKLFF
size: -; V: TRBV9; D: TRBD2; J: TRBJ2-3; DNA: TGTGCCAGCAGCGTAGACCCCCCGGGACTAGCGGGCACAGATACGCAGTATTTT; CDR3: CASSVDPPGLAGTDTQYF
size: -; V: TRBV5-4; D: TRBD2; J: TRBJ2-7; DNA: TGTGCCAGCAGCGCTTCTAGCGGCCTCTCCTACGAGCAGTACTTC; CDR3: CASSASSGLSYEQYF